This passage covers 11 T cell receptor beta chains from one sample sequenced in a study of immune evolution from preneoplasia to lung adenocarcinoma (dated by TCRdb to about 2021). Library creation used the immunoSEQ multiplex PCR assay. Drawn from immuneACCESS, this table holds only the in-frame rearrangements with V and J called that TCRdb kept. Clones are partly lost; checked studies trace under half to an unresolved V gene and leave the rest unexplained. A total of over 30,000 clones appear in this sample, roughly 74% of them only once. The ten largest clonotypes hold under 7.5% of the sample. Sequencing was performed on FFPE invasive lung adenocarcinoma tissue. The meaning of the sample's cell subset or site label: frankly invasive lung adenocarcinoma (ADC). The origin of the receptors is a person between 55 and 69 years old with lung adenocarcinoma.

This rearrangement joins TRBV2 to TRBJ2-7; tentative D call: TRBD1 (6 bases). The germline gives CDR1 SNHLY, CDR2 FYNNEI. V was trimmed by 5 bases and J by 4 bases, leaving 9 bases between them. The CDR3 loop spans 12 amino acids. The CDR3 protein is CASSTGMYEQYF. The CDR3 DNA reads as TGTGCCAGCAGTACAGGGATGTACGAGCAGTACTTC.

The chain joins TRBV14 to TRBJ2-2; the D is unclear. Germline loops: CDR1 SGHDN, CDR2 FVKESK. This CDR3 is built from 14 residues. Deletions cut 0 bases from V and 6 bases from J, with 8 bases between. The CDR3 DNA sequence: TGTGCCAGCAGCCAAGATTGGATCGCCGGGGAGCTGTTTTTT. Amino acids: CASSQDWIAGELFF.

The J gene is TRBJ1-5, the V gene TRBV30; tentatively, D is TRBD1 (5 bases). Germline V gene sequence: CDR1 GTSNPN, CDR2 SVGIG (reference sequence). The V gene lost 1 base and the J gene lost 6 bases, with 13 bases spanning the gap. The CDR3 loop spans 14 amino acids. This CDR3 reads CAWSGRGAGQPQHF. CDR3 nucleotides: TGTGCCTGGAGTGGGCGAGGGGCAGGTCAGCCCCAGCATTTT. The full variable domain, its missing parts supplied by reference TRBV30 and TRBJ1-5, is SQTIHQWPATLVQPVGSPLSLECTVEGTSNPNLYWYRQAAGRGLQLLFYSVGIGQISSEVPQNLSASRPQDRQFILSSKKLLLSDSGFYLCAWSGRGAGQPQHFGDGTRLSIL.

The genes are TRBV30 and TRBJ1-5; D unclear. The CDR3 is made up of 13 amino acids. Between the trimmed V and J ends, which lost 5 bases and 1 base, there was a span of 9 bases. Germline loops: CDR1 GTSNPN, CDR2 SVGIG (reference sequence). The CDR3: CAWGLGSNQPQHF. Here the CDR3 DNA reads TGTGCCTGGGGCCTAGGGAGCAATCAGCCCCAGCATTTT.

V usage is TRBV9 and J usage is TRBJ2-3; 8 positions agree with TRBD2. This CDR3 contains 16 residues. Germline CDR1 is SGDLS and CDR2 is YYNGEE. The V gene end was trimmed by 0 bases and the J gene end by 0 bases; junction bases not matched to a gene: 3. The CDR3 loop reads CASSVGASGSTDTQYF. CDR3 coding DNA: TGTGCCAGCAGCGTAGGGGCTAGCGGGAGCACAGATACGCAGTATTTT.

The rearrangement links TRBV19 to TRBJ2-5, with 7 bases matching TRBD2. From germline, CDR1 is LNHDA and CDR2 SQIVND (reference sequence). V was clipped by 6 bases and J by 1 base; unmatched bases: 8. This CDR3 is built from 15 residues. CDR3 in DNA: TGTGCCAGTAGCCCGGGAGGCCGCCCCCAAGAGACCCAGTACTTC. It is translated as CASSPGGRPQETQYF.

The chain is built from TRBV18 and TRBJ1-5, with D unclear. Germline assignment: CDR1 KGHSH and CDR2 LQKENI. Trimming removed 3 bases from V and 4 bases from J, with 16 bases in between. This CDR3 comprises 16 residues. CDR3 coding DNA: TGTGCCAGCTCACCGCTGGGTGGTCTATCAAATCAGCCCCAGCATTTT. Residues: CASSPLGGLSNQPQHF.

The V and J genes are TRBV7-9 and TRBJ2-1; TRBD1 might be the D (5 bases). Germline-derived CDR1 and CDR2 are SEHNR and FQNEAQ (reference sequence). V was trimmed by 11 bases and J by 8 bases, leaving 10 bases between them. CDR3 length equals 10 residues. The DNA of the CDR3 is TGTGCCTGCGTGGGGCATGAGCAGTTCTTC. As protein: CACVGHEQFF.

The gene calls are TRBV19 and TRBJ1-3; D is uncertain. Germline CDR1 and CDR2: LNHDA and SQIVND (reference sequence). The CDR3 has 14 amino acids. V lost 3 bases to trimming and J lost 1 base, with 7 bases between them. The CDR3 is CASSISGSGNTIYF. As DNA, the CDR3 is TGTGCCAGTAGTATTTCAGGATCTGGAAACACCATATATTTT.

This clone has more than one count but fewer than ten. The rearrangement joins TRBV18 to TRBJ1-4, with a possible D match to TRBD1 (6 bases). Deletions cut 6 bases from V and 4 bases from J, with 12 bases between. This CDR3 region has 14 residues. Germline-derived CDR1 and CDR2 are KGHSH and LQKENI. The CDR3 coding sequence is TGTGCCAGCTCTCCGGGACATAGTAATGAAAAACTGTTTTTT. Its protein is CASSPGHSNEKLFF.

The rearrangement uses TRBV11-2 and TRBJ2-1; 11 nucleotides match TRBD2. The CDR3 runs to 18 residues. Germline V gives CDR1 SGHAT, CDR2 FQNNGV. V shed 5 bases and J 8 bases; nucleotides not matched to a gene: 17. CDR3 nucleotides: TGTGCCAGCAGCCGAGCGGGCTCTAGCGGGAGGCCCCTTCATGAGCAGTTCTTC. As protein: CASSRAGSSGRPLHEQFF.